Each of the 27 T cell receptor beta chains below was sequenced from the same sample in a study of T cell responses to AZD1222 COVID-19 vaccine. Only in-frame clones appear in the TCRdb table, and some are missing; sequencing was by immunoSEQ multiplex PCR. The table includes about 68,000 clones, about nine tenths detected once. The sequences come from peripheral blood, collected on day 0 of AZD1222 vaccination. The receptors here all came from an adult in good health.

The genes are TRBV18 and TRBJ1-2; 8 bases are a match to TRBD1. This CDR3 is 14 amino acids long. Per the germline V gene, CDR1 is KGHSH and CDR2 is LQKENI. Losses at the gene ends were 2 bases for V and 3 bases for J; bases not matched to a gene: 2. This CDR3 reads CASSPKQGDYGYTF. DNA of the CDR3: TGTGCCAGCTCACCAAAACAGGGGGACTATGGCTACACCTTC.

This chain's CDR3 is CASTLDKPSGELFF. CDR3 DNA: TGTGCCAGCACCTTAGACAAGCCCTCCGGGGAGCTGTTTTTT. The chain joins TRBV6-5 to TRBJ2-2; D is uncertain. In germline, CDR1 is MNHEY, CDR2 SVGAGI. The length of the CDR3 is 14 residues. V dropped 7 bases and J dropped 6 bases, with 15 bases sitting between them.

The genes are TRBV7-3 and TRBJ1-1, with D possibly being TRBD1 (5 bases). V was shortened by 5 bases and J by 1 base, with 17 bases between the two germline ends. The CDR3 runs 16 residues. Germline CDR1 reads SGHTA; CDR2 reads FQGTGA. Written as DNA, the CDR3 is TGTGCCAGCAGCCCCTGGGGGGTCCCAGGGAACACTGAAGCTTTCTTT. It codes for CASSPWGVPGNTEAFF.

The chain recombines TRBV20-1 with TRBJ1-2; no definite D call. The CDR3 length is 11 residues. The V end lost 7 bases, the J end lost 5 bases, and 11 bases lay between the germline ends. CDR1 and CDR2 from the germline V gene are DFQATT and SNEGSKA (reference sequence). The CDR3 loop is CSVWSQYGYTF. The CDR3 bases are TGCAGTGTATGGTCCCAATATGGCTACACCTTC.

This clone was seen just once. The chain links TRBV9 to TRBJ2-2, with TRBD1 matching over 10 bases. Trimming cost V 3 bases and J 7 bases; bases outside gene matches: 6. Germline V lookup: CDR1 SGDLS, CDR2 YYNGEE. This CDR3 has 15 amino acids. DNA for the CDR3: TGTGCCAGCAGCGAAAGACAGGGGGCTGGCGGGGAGCTGTTTTTT. It is translated as CASSERQGAGGELFF.

The chain employs TRBV4-1 and TRBJ2-5; 11 bases align to TRBD2. Germline trimming cut 1 base from V and 5 bases from J; bases unmatched to any gene: 12. The CDR3 has 18 amino acids. Per the germline V gene, CDR1 is MGHRA and CDR2 is YSYEKL. CDR3 region: CASSQAVAGGPGAETQYF. Written as DNA, the CDR3 is TGCGCCAGCAGCCAAGCGGTAGCGGGAGGGCCGGGGGCCGAGACCCAGTACTTC.

The chain employs TRBV28 and TRBJ1-1; possibly TRBD1 for D (5 bases). Trimming cost V 2 bases and J 6 bases, with 10 bases left between them. CDR1 and CDR2 (germline): MDHEN, SYDVKM. The length of the CDR3 is 13 residues. CDR3 in DNA: TGTGCCAGCAGTTTAGGGGGAGGGGCTGAAGCTTTCTTT. This sequence encodes CASSLGGGAEAFF.

This chain joins TRBV13 and TRBJ2-2; no reliable D call. The germline V gene encodes CDR1 PRHDT and CDR2 FYEKMQ (reference sequence). This CDR3 is built from 12 residues. The V end was cut by 4 bases, the J end by 5 bases, with 5 bases between. CDR3 amino acids: CASSSRTGELFF. The DNA for the CDR3 is TGTGCCAGCAGCTCTCGAACCGGGGAGCTGTTTTTT.

The chain joins TRBV27 to TRBJ2-3; no firm D call. Germline-derived CDR1 and CDR2 are MNHEY and SMNVEV (reference sequence). The CDR3 has 16 amino acids. V was trimmed by 2 bases and J by 5 bases, leaving 17 bases between them. CDR3 bases: TGTGCCAGCAGTTTAACTGATGGCGCCGTAGGAGATACGCAGTATTTT. Translating it yields CASSLTDGAVGDTQYF.

The chain uses TRBV7-9 and TRBJ2-2; 9 bases are shared with TRBD1. Germline V gene sequence: CDR1 SEHNR, CDR2 FQNEAQ (reference sequence). V dropped 5 bases and J dropped 7; count of bases not matched to a gene: 8. The CDR3 is made up of 15 amino acids. The CDR3 spells CASSPTGTGFGELFF. The CDR3 region has the DNA TGTGCCAGCAGCCCGACCGGGACAGGGTTCGGGGAGCTGTTTTTT.

This clone has just one count. The chain uses TRBV4-2 and TRBJ1-1; the D gene is possibly TRBD1 (6 bases). V was clipped by 3 bases and J by 5 bases, with 31 bases between them. Germline CDR1 and CDR2: LGHNA and YNFKEQ. This CDR3 has 20 residues. The CDR3 protein is CASSHHPGGLLTGRGTEAFF. The CDR3 coding sequence is TGTGCCAGCAGCCACCACCCTGGGGGACTCTTAACCGGGAGGGGGACTGAAGCTTTCTTT.

The J gene is TRBJ1-6, the V gene TRBV6-5; D unresolved. Germline CDR1 and CDR2: MNHEY and SVGAGI. Trimming pared 0 bases from V and 7 bases from J, leaving 13 bases between. This CDR3 has 16 residues. Here the CDR3 reads CASSYSKDSRNSPLHF. The CDR3 DNA sequence: TGTGCCAGCAGTTACTCGAAGGATTCCCGGAATTCACCCCTCCACTTT.

The chain carries TRBV29-1 and TRBJ2-1; TRBD2 matches at 11 bases. V dropped 1 base and J dropped 5; count of bases not matched to a gene: 1. The CDR3 loop spans 14 amino acids. Germline CDR1 reads SQVTM; CDR2 reads ANQGSEA. In DNA form, the CDR3 reads TGCAGCGTTGAAGGGGGACTAGCGGACAATGAGCAGTTCTTC. Encoded protein: CSVEGGLADNEQFF.

The chain has TRBV18 and TRBJ2-1; D call uncertain. Germline values: CDR1 KGHSH, CDR2 LQKENI. Trimming cost V 0 bases and J 7 bases, with 16 bases left between them. This CDR3 is built from 16 residues. In DNA, the CDR3 is TGTGCCAGCTCACCACCGGTAGTCCGACTCGGGAATGAGCAGTTCTTC. Its protein is CASSPPVVRLGNEQFF.

The J gene is TRBJ2-6, the V gene TRBV15; 7 positions match TRBD1. The CDR3 is 18 amino acids. Germline V lookup: CDR1 LNHNV, CDR2 YYDKDF (reference sequence). The trim removed 2 bases at V and 0 bases at J, leaving 7 bases unmatched. The DNA for the CDR3 is TGTGCCACCAGCAGACCCGGACAGGCGTACTCTGGGGCCAACGTCCTGACTTTC. It yields the protein CATSRPGQAYSGANVLTF.

This sequence joins TRBV27 and TRBJ1-2; no clear D. The CDR3 is made up of 13 amino acids. Germline V gives CDR1 MNHEY, CDR2 SMNVEV (reference sequence). Trimming removed 3 bases from V and 4 bases from J, with 9 bases in between. This CDR3 reads CASSFGGGYGYTF. CDR3 in DNA: TGTGCCAGCAGTTTCGGTGGTGGCTATGGCTACACCTTC.

The V and J genes are TRBV28 and TRBJ2-7; D call uncertain. The germline V gene has CDR1 MDHEN and CDR2 SYDVKM. V shed 5 bases and J shed 2 bases, with 13 bases lying between them. CDR3 length: 14 residues. In DNA form, the CDR3 reads TGTGCCAGCAGTATGTACGGGCAAACCTACGAGCAGTACTTC. Protein sequence: CASSMYGQTYEQYF.

V and J are TRBV21-1 and TRBJ2-1; TRBD1 is the table's D call and was not checked against the DNA. TRBV21-1 is described as a pseudogene. This CDR3 is 19 amino acids long. CDR3 DNA: TGTGCCAGCAAACCGTGGGCAGGGGGCAGGCGGGCGGCTGGCAATGAGCAGTTCTTC. Its protein product is CASKPWAGGRRAAGNEQFF.

The rearrangement links TRBV27 to TRBJ2-7; D possibly corresponds to TRBD2 (5 bases). From germline, CDR1 is MNHEY and CDR2 SMNVEV (reference sequence). This CDR3 has 15 residues. Trimming pared 4 bases from V and 6 bases from J, leaving 19 bases between. CDR3 in amino acids: CASSSVGSERPEQYF. The CDR3 coding sequence is TGTGCCAGCAGTTCCGTTGGGAGCGAGCGTCCCGAGCAGTACTTC.

DNA of the CDR3: TGTGCCAGCAGCGTAGCGACAGGGGCTATTGACACTGAAGCTTTCTTT. Protein sequence: CASSVATGAIDTEAFF. The chain joins TRBV9 to TRBJ1-1, with 8 bases that match TRBD1. Germline CDR1 SGDLS, CDR2 YYNGEE. This CDR3 has 16 residues. Trimming removed 0 bases from V and 3 bases from J; junction bases left unmatched: 7.

J is TRBJ2-7 and V is TRBV9, with 9 bases identical to TRBD2. This CDR3 region has 16 residues. Losses at the gene ends were 0 bases for V and 2 bases for J; bases not matched to a gene: 6. CDR1 and CDR2 from the germline V gene are SGDLS and YYNGEE. CDR3 in DNA: TGTGCCAGCAGCGTAGAGCCCGCGGGAGGGCCCTACGAGCAGTACTTC. Encoded protein: CASSVEPAGGPYEQYF.

The V gene is TRBV6-5, the J gene TRBJ2-1, with TRBD2 matching over 10 bases. The CDR3 loop spans 14 amino acids. Germline values: CDR1 MNHEY, CDR2 SVGAGI. The ends lost 2 bases at V and 8 bases at J; junction bases unmatched: 3. The CDR3 coding sequence is TGTGCCAGCAGTTACCAGCGGGAGGGTTATGAGCAGTTCTTC. Protein sequence: CASSYQREGYEQFF.

The chain combines TRBV29-1 with TRBJ1-4; perhaps TRBD1 as D (5 bases). The V and J ends lost 3 bases and 6 bases respectively, with 14 bases between them. Germline V lookup: CDR1 SQVTM, CDR2 ANQGSEA. This CDR3 region has 14 residues. CDR3 loop: CSVDGGTGYEKLFF. CDR3 in DNA: TGCAGCGTTGATGGCGGAACAGGTTATGAAAAACTGTTTTTT.

CDR3 residues: CASSYEGQGGSPLHF. The CDR3 coding sequence is TGTGCCAGCAGCTACGAGGGACAGGGTGGTTCACCCCTCCACTTT. The V call is TRBV11-2, the J call TRBJ1-6, with 9 bases aligning to TRBD1. The CDR3 runs to 15 residues. Losses at the gene ends were 4 bases for V and 9 bases for J; bases not matched to a gene: 7. Germline V lookup: CDR1 SGHAT, CDR2 FQNNGV.

The V call is TRBV28, the J call TRBJ1-4; D unresolved. CDR1 is MDHEN and CDR2 is SYDVKM in the germline V gene. The V end was cut by 5 bases, the J end by 8 bases, with 9 bases between. The CDR3 totals 12 residues. The CDR3 bases are TGTGCCAGCAGTAGGACGGGGGAAAAACTGTTTTTT. Amino acid sequence: CASSRTGEKLFF.

The rearrangement uses TRBV2 and TRBJ1-2, with D perhaps TRBD1 (5 bases). The CDR3 spans 15 residues. From germline, CDR1 is SNHLY and CDR2 FYNNEI. Trimming pared 5 bases from V and 2 bases from J, leaving 15 bases between. In DNA form, the CDR3 reads TGTGCCAGCAGTATCGAACGGGACTTCAACTATGGCTACACCTTC. This codes for CASSIERDFNYGYTF.

The table lists this clone with a few counts. The chain is built from TRBV6-4 and TRBJ1-1; the D is unclear. Trimming removed 7 bases at V and 1 base at J, with 13 bases between. CDR3 length: 14 residues. Germline loops: CDR1 MRHNA, CDR2 SNTAGT. In nucleotides, the CDR3 is TGTGCCAGCAAGGGCTCAGCTTCGAACACTGAAGCTTTCTTT. Protein product: CASKGSASNTEAFF.